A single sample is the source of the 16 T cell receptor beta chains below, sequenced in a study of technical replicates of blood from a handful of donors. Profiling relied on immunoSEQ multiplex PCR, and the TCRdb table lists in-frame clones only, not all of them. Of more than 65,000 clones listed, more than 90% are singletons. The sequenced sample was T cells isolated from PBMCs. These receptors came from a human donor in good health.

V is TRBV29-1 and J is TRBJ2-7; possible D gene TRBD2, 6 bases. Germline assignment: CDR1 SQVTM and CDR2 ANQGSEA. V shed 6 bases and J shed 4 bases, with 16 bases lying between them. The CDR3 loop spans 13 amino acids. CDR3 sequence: CSVAGSELYEQYF. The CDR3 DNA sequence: TGCAGCGTCGCGGGATCTGAGTTGTACGAGCAGTACTTC.

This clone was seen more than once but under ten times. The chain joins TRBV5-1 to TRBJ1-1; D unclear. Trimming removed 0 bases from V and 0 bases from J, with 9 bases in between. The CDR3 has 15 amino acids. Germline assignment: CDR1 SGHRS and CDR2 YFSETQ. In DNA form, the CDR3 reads TGCGCCAGCAGCTTGGATCAGGTCATGAACACTGAAGCTTTCTTT. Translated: CASSLDQVMNTEAFF.

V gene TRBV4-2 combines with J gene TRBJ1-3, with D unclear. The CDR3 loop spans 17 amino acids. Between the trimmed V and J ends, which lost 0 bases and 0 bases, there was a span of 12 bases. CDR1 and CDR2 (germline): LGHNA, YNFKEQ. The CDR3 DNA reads TGTGCCAGCAGCCAAGATCCCCAGTCGTCCTCTGGAAACACCATATATTTT. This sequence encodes CASSQDPQSSSGNTIYF.

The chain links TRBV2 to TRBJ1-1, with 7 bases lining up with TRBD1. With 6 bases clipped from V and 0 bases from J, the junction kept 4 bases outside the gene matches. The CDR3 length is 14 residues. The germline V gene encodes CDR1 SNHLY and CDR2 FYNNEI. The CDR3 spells CASRETGVNTEAFF. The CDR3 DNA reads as TGTGCCAGCAGGGAAACAGGGGTGAACACTGAAGCTTTCTTT.

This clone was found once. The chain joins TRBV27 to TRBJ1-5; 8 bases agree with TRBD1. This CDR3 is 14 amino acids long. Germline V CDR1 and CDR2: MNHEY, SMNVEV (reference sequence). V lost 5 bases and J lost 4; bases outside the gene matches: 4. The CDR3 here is CASSRGTGNQPQHF. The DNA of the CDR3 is TGTGCCAGCAGTAGGGGGACAGGTAATCAGCCCCAGCATTTT.

The CDR3 nucleotides are TGCGCCAGCAGCCAGACCTGGACAGGGGACACTGAAGCTTTCTTT. Its translation: CASSQTWTGDTEAFF. The chain recombines TRBV4-1 with TRBJ1-1, with TRBD1 matching 9 bases. The length of the CDR3 is 15 residues. The V and J ends lost 3 bases and 3 bases, in that order; junction bases with no gene match: 5. Germline V gives CDR1 MGHRA, CDR2 YSYEKL.

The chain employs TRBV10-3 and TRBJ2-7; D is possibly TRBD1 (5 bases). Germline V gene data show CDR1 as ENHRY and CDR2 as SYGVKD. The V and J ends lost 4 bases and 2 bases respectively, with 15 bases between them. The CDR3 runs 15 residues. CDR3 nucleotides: TGTGCCATCAGTGGGGTCGCAGGGCAAACCTACGAGCAGTACTTC. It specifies CAISGVAGQTYEQYF.

The CDR3 nucleotides are TGTGCCAGCAGCAAAGCGAGGACAGGGGGCGGATCGGGGGCCAACGTCCTGACTTTC. Translation gives CASSKARTGGGSGANVLTF. The gene calls are TRBV21-1 and TRBJ2-6; TRBD1 reflects the table's D call only, with no check against the DNA. TRBV21-1 is recorded as a pseudogene. The CDR3 length is 19 residues.

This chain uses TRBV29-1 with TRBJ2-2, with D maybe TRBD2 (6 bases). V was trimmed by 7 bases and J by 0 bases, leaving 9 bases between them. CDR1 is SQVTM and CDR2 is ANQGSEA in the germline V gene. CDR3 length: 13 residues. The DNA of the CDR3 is TGCAGCGGTAGCGGACCGAACACCGGGGAGCTGTTTTTT. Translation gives CSGSGPNTGELFF.

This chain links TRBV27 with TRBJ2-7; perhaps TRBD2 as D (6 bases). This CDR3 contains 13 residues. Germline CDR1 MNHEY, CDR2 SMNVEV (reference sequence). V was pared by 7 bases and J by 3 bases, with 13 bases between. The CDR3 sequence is CASTWGLHYEQYF. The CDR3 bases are TGTGCCAGCACCTGGGGACTCCACTACGAGCAGTACTTC.

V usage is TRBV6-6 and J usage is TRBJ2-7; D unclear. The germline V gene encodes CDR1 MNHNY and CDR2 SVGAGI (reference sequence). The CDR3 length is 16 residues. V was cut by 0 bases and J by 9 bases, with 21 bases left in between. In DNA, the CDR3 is TGTGCCAGCAGTTACTCGATGGGTCAGGCAGCCCCGCGGCAGTACTTC. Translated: CASSYSMGQAAPRQYF.

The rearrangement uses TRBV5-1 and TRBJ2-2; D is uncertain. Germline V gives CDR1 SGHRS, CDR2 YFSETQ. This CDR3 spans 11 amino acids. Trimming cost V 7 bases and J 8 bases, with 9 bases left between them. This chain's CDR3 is CASRLLGELFF. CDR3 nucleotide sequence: TGCGCCAGCCGACTGTTGGGGGAGCTGTTTTTT.

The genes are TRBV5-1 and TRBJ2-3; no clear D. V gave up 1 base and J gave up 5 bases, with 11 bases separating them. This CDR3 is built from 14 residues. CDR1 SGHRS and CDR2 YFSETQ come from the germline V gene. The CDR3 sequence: CASSLRRPLDTQYF. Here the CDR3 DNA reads TGCGCCAGCAGCTTGCGCAGGCCCCTAGATACGCAGTATTTT.

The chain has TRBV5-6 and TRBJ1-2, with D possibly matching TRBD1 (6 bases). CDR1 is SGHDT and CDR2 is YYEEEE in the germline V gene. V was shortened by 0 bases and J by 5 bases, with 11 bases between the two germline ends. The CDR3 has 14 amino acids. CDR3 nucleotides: TGTGCCAGCAGCTTGGGACAGGCACAGTATGGCTACACCTTC. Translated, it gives CASSLGQAQYGYTF. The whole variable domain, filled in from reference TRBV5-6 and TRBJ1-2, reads DAGVTQSPTHLIKTRGQQVTLRCSPKSGHDTVSWYQQALGQGPQFIFQYYEEEERQRGNFPDRFSGHQFPNYSSELNVNALLLGDSALYLCASSLGQAQYGYTFGSGTRLTVV.

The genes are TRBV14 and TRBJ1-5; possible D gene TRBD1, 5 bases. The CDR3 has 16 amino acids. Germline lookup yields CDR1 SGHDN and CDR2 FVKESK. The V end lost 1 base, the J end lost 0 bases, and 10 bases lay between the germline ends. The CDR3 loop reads CASSQVGHCSNQPQHF. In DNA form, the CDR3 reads TGTGCCAGCAGCCAAGTCGGACATTGTAGCAATCAGCCCCAGCATTTT.

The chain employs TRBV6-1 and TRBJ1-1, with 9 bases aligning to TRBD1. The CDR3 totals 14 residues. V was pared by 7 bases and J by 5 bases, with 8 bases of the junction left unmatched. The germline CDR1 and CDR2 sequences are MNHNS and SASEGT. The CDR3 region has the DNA TGTGCCAGCATCGGGGACAGGGAGGTTACTGAAGCTTTCTTT. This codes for CASIGDREVTEAFF.